Listed here are 15 T cell receptor beta chains from one sample, sequenced in a study of response to subunit inactivated influenza vaccine. TCRdb re-called the RT-PCR reads through MiXCR, storing one row per CDR3 protein. There are hundreds of thousands of distinct CDR3 sequences in the sample; about 14% occur only once, and 7.5% to 8% lies in the top ten. This specimen was PBMCs from blood, taken less than 15 days before vaccination. The receptors stem from a man in his fifties or sixties who received an inactivated influenza vaccine.

The chain carries TRBV18 and TRBJ2-2; 8 nucleotides align to TRBD2. With V trimmed by 5 bases and J by 2 bases, 4 bases remained unmatched. Germline assignment: CDR1 KGHSH and CDR2 LQKENI. The CDR3 length is 15 residues. CDR3 DNA: TGTGCCAGCTCAGCGGGACTAGGAAACACCGGGGAGCTGTTTTTT. Amino acid sequence: CASSAGLGNTGELFF.

This clonotype was recorded many times. The chain combines TRBV5-1 with TRBJ1-1, with 7 bases fitting TRBD1. Germline loops: CDR1 SGHRS, CDR2 YFSETQ. The V gene end was trimmed by 3 bases and the J gene end by 5 bases; junction bases not matched to a gene: 7. The CDR3 has 14 residues. CDR3 amino acids: CASSSGTGATEAFF. The CDR3 nucleotides are TGCGCCAGCAGCTCGGGCACAGGGGCGACTGAAGCTTTCTTT.

There are many counts of this clonotype. This rearrangement joins TRBV3-1 to TRBJ1-1; no reliable D call. The CDR3 runs to 14 residues. V was clipped by 1 base and J by 1 base, with 7 bases between them. Germline values: CDR1 LGHDT, CDR2 YNNKEL (reference sequence). This chain's CDR3 is CASSQVYQNTEAFF. In DNA, the CDR3 is TGTGCCAGCAGCCAAGTCTACCAGAACACTGAAGCTTTCTTT.

The V gene is TRBV20-1, the J gene TRBJ2-1; TRBD2 is a possible D gene (6 bases). V lost 0 bases, J lost 6 bases, and 18 bases lay in between. Looked up from germline, CDR1 is DFQATT and CDR2 is SNEGSKA (reference sequence). The CDR3 runs 16 residues. CDR3 nucleotide sequence: TGCAGTGCTAGAGACGTCGGCTCCATCGGGGGCAATGAGCAGTTCTTC. This translates into CSARDVGSIGGNEQFF.

This clonotype was found many times. The chain couples TRBV6-1 to TRBJ1-1, with D possibly TRBD1 on 6 matching bases. Between the trimmed V and J ends, which lost 6 bases and 0 bases, there was a span of 14 bases. Looked up from germline, CDR1 is MNHNS and CDR2 is SASEGT. The CDR3 is made up of 15 amino acids. CDR3: CASRMVGGLNTEAFF. The CDR3 bases are TGTGCCAGCAGGATGGTAGGGGGTTTGAACACTGAAGCTTTCTTT.

This chain uses TRBV2 with TRBJ2-5, with D possibly TRBD2 on 5 matching bases. Trimming took 6 bases from V and 3 from J, leaving 14 bases between them. This CDR3 is 14 amino acids long. Germline CDR1 SNHLY, CDR2 FYNNEI. Here the CDR3 reads CASRRGGGEETQYF. CDR3 nucleotides: TGTGCCAGCAGACGAGGTGGAGGAGAAGAGACCCAGTACTTC.

V is TRBV19 and J is TRBJ1-1, with unresolved D. V was trimmed by 6 bases and J by 4 bases, leaving 21 bases between them. The CDR3 contains 16 residues. Germline V gene sequence: CDR1 LNHDA, CDR2 SQIVND (reference sequence). Written as DNA, the CDR3 is TGTGCCAGTAGCCCTCTGTCCCGGGAGGGTTTCACTGAAGCTTTCTTT. Translating it yields CASSPLSREGFTEAFF.

This clonotype was seen repeatedly, ten times or more. The chain is built from TRBV15 and TRBJ1-1, with D perhaps matching TRBD1 (5 bases). This CDR3 has 13 amino acids. The V gene's germline CDR1 is LNHNV and CDR2 YYDKDF (reference sequence). The ends were cut back, 6 bases at V and 3 bases at J, with 11 bases in the middle. DNA of the CDR3: TGTGCCACCAGGCCGGGGACTTACACTGAAGCTTTCTTT. This gives the protein CATRPGTYTEAFF.

The chain combines TRBV11-2 with TRBJ2-5; D uncertain. CDR1 and CDR2 (germline): SGHAT, FQNNGV. V lost 1 base, J lost 5 bases, and 14 bases lay in between. This CDR3 contains 15 residues. The DNA for the CDR3 is TGTGCCAGCAGCTTAGCTCTAGGCGTCCCCGAGACCCAGTACTTC. Protein sequence: CASSLALGVPETQYF.

This clonotype was counted ten times or more. The genes are TRBV2 and TRBJ2-7; 7 bases are shared with TRBD2. The CDR3 is made up of 14 amino acids. Germline values: CDR1 SNHLY, CDR2 FYNNEI. The CDR3 DNA follows: TGTGCAGGATCGAGGGAGGGGCCGGCCTACGAGCAGTACTTC. Protein sequence: CAGSREGPAYEQYF.

This chain connects TRBV19 to TRBJ2-1, with D possibly TRBD2 on 6 matching bases. V shed 6 bases and J shed 2 bases, with 17 bases lying between them. Germline values: CDR1 LNHDA, CDR2 SQIVND (reference sequence). This CDR3 has 16 residues. The CDR3 nucleotides are TGTGCCAGTAGCGACGGGACTGCTGGAACCTACAATGAGCAGTTCTTC. Translated: CASSDGTAGTYNEQFF.

J is TRBJ1-2 and V is TRBV5-1, with TRBD1 as a possible D gene (6 bases). This CDR3 is 13 amino acids long. Germline V gene lookup returns CDR1 SGHRS and CDR2 YFSETQ. Between the trimmed V and J ends, which lost 0 bases and 9 bases, there was a span of 12 bases. The CDR3 region is CASSLERGASYTF. The DNA of the CDR3 is TGCGCCAGCAGCTTGGAACGGGGGGCGAGCTACACCTTC. The entire variable domain, with the rest obtained from reference TRBV5-1 and TRBJ1-2, is as follows: KAGVTQTPRYLIKTRGQQVTLSCSPISGHRSVSWYQQTPGQGLQFLFEYFSETQRNKGNFPGRFSGRQFSNSRSEMNVSTLELGDSALYLCASSLERGASYTFGSGTRLTVV.

In this sample, this clonotype turned up a few times. This sequence joins TRBV20-1 and TRBJ1-1; D call uncertain. The CDR3 loop spans 18 amino acids. Trimming cost V 3 bases and J 0 bases, with 23 bases left between them. Germline loops: CDR1 DFQATT, CDR2 SNEGSKA (reference sequence). CDR3 in DNA: TGCAGTGCTAGTCCCTTGGGCACAGATCGCCTTCTGAACACTGAAGCTTTCTTT. Translating it yields CSASPLGTDRLLNTEAFF.

This clonotype was observed a few times. This chain links TRBV29-1 with TRBJ2-3; no clear D gene. Trimming removed 7 bases at V and 0 bases at J, with 11 bases between. Germline CDR1 SQVTM, CDR2 ANQGSEA. This CDR3 region has 13 residues. As DNA, the CDR3 is TGCAGCGCCTTACTCGGGAGCACAGATACGCAGTATTTT. It codes for CSALLGSTDTQYF.

CDR3 region: CASSPGPGQGPYEQYF. In DNA, the CDR3 is TGTGCCAGCAGCCCAGGACCGGGACAGGGGCCCTACGAGCAGTACTTC. The chain employs TRBV13 and TRBJ2-7; 10 nucleotides match TRBD1. Germline CDR1 is PRHDT and CDR2 is FYEKMQ (reference sequence). The length of the CDR3 is 16 residues. V lost 5 bases and J lost 2; bases outside the gene matches: 9.